The 19 T cell receptor beta chains listed next were all sequenced from one sample in a study of Graves' ophthalmopathy and Graves' hyperthyroidism. Amplifying from RNA transcripts, the study obtained TCR beta CDR3 regions. HTBI primers were employed in first-round RT-PCR, then a second-round multiplex PCR followed. A single record per CDR3 protein comes from TCRdb applying MiXCR to the multiplex PCR reads. The sample lists about 1.2 million distinct CDR3 sequences, 35% to 40% occurring once. Sequenced material: peripheral blood or thyroid tissue (not recorded which). The receptor source for this set is an adult man with Graves' hyperthyroidism.

This sequence joins TRBV9 and TRBJ2-2; TRBD2 agrees at 11 bases. The CDR3 runs to 20 residues. V shed 3 bases, J shed 7 bases, and the junction held 20 bases outside the gene matches. Per the germline V gene, CDR1 is SGDLS and CDR2 is YYNGEE. The CDR3 nucleotides read TGTGCCAGCAGCGGAGCCGGGACAGGGAACGTGGGACTAGCGGTCGGGGAGCTGTTTTTT. This gives the protein CASSGAGTGNVGLAVGELFF.

This clonotype was counted ten times or more. The chain joins TRBV5-8 to TRBJ1-1; D is possibly TRBD1 (5 bases). V shed 4 bases and J shed 2 bases, with 15 bases lying between them. Germline CDR1 and CDR2: SGHTS and YDEGEE. CDR3 length: 15 amino acids. CDR3: CASSVRPGGNTEAFF. The CDR3 bases are TGTGCCAGCAGCGTCAGACCGGGGGGTAACACTGAAGCTTTCTTT.

In the case of this clonotype: The junction differs from germline at one of its ends, possibly a read error. The DNA of the CDR3 is TGCAGCATTACGCTAGGGACCCGCTACGAGCTGTACTTC. This gives the protein CSITLGTRYELYF. J is TRBJ2-7 and V is TRBV29-1; D could derive from TRBD1 or TRBD2 (5 bases each). The CDR3 contains 13 residues. CDR1 and CDR2 from the germline V gene are SQVTM and ANQGSEA.

This chain connects TRBV20-1 to TRBJ2-7; D possibly corresponds to TRBD2 (5 bases). The CDR3 sequence is 12 residues long. CDR1 and CDR2 (germline): DFQATT, SNEGSKA (reference sequence). V was trimmed by 7 bases and J by 2 bases, leaving 12 bases between them. CDR3 bases: TGCAGTGGTCAAAGCGGCCCCTACGAGCAGTACTTC. It codes for CSGQSGPYEQYF.

The chain carries TRBV9 and TRBJ1-1, with D possibly being TRBD1 (5 bases). The CDR3 extends over 14 amino acids. Germline V gene sequence: CDR1 SGDLS, CDR2 YYNGEE. The V end was cut by 3 bases, the J end by 4 bases, with 13 bases between. CDR3: CASSDGHSLTEAFF. In DNA form, the CDR3 reads TGTGCCAGCAGCGACGGACATTCACTCACTGAAGCTTTCTTT.

There are many counts of this clonotype. An end of the junction does not agree with germline; a read error may underlie this. The chain couples TRBV10-3 to TRBJ1-5, with 7 bases fitting TRBD1. This CDR3 region has 14 residues. CDR1 is ENHRY, CDR2 SYGVKD, per germline. The DNA for the CDR3 is TGTGCCAGCAGTCGCGGACAGGCCAATCAGCCCCAGCATTTT. Translated, it gives CASSRGQANQPQHF.

This clonotype was detected a few times. The chain uses TRBV10-3 and TRBJ1-5; D possibly corresponds to TRBD1 (6 bases). The CDR3 extends over 15 amino acids. Looked up from germline, CDR1 is ENHRY and CDR2 is SYGVKD. V gave up 3 bases and J gave up 6 bases, with 15 bases separating them. CDR3 sequence: CAISEVGGRGQPQHF. The CDR3 nucleotides read TGTGCCATCAGTGAAGTAGGGGGACGGGGTCAGCCCCAGCATTTT.

V gene TRBV15 combines with J gene TRBJ1-2; D might be TRBD1 (5 bases). From germline, CDR1 is LNHNV and CDR2 YYDKDF (reference sequence). CDR3 length: 15 amino acids. With 0 bases removed from V and 3 bases from J, the gap between germline ends came to 11 bases. DNA for the CDR3: TGTGCCACCAGCAGAGATTTACAGGTTCACTATGGCTACACCTTC. Its translation is CATSRDLQVHYGYTF.

V gene TRBV7-2 combines with J gene TRBJ2-5; perhaps TRBD1 as D (5 bases). Germline CDR1 is SGHTA and CDR2 is FQGNSA. V lost 5 bases and J lost 1, with 14 bases in between. This CDR3 has 15 amino acids. The CDR3 loop is CASSSPGSSQETQYF. The CDR3 coding sequence is TGTGCCAGCAGCAGCCCAGGGTCTAGCCAAGAGACCCAGTACTTC.

The chain couples TRBV7-8 to TRBJ2-7; unclear D gene. The CDR3 consists of 12 residues. V was cut by 11 bases and J by 3 bases, with 14 bases left in between. The germline gives CDR1 SGHVS, CDR2 FQNEAQ. CDR3 protein: CAWAKDNYEQYF. CDR3 nucleotide sequence: TGTGCCTGGGCCAAAGATAACTACGAGCAGTACTTC.

Concerning this clonotype: A much larger clone is a single base away; this may be a read error. The J gene is TRBJ2-5, the V gene TRBV5-6; TRBD1 matches 7 bases. The CDR3 totals 16 residues. Germline assignment: CDR1 SGHDT and CDR2 YYEEEE. Here the CDR3 reads CASSSRQGWIQETRYF. DNA for the CDR3: TGTGCCAGCAGCTCGCGACAGGGCTGGATCCAAGAGACCCGGTACTTC. The full variable domain, rest sourced from reference TRBV5-6 and TRBJ2-5, is DAGVTQSPTHLIKTRGQQVTLRCSPKSGHDTVSWYQQALGQGPQFIFQYYEEEERQRGNFPDRFSGHQFPNYSSELNVNALLLGDSALYLCASSSRQGWIQETRYFGPGTRLLVL.

The chain uses TRBV9 and TRBJ2-7; 8 bases match TRBD1. The junction had 10 bases not matched to a gene; V was cut back by 4 bases and J by 4 bases. CDR1 is SGDLS and CDR2 is YYNGEE in the germline V gene. The length of the CDR3 is 15 residues. CDR3: CASSPDAGGRYEQYF. CDR3 nucleotide sequence: TGTGCCAGCAGCCCAGATGCAGGGGGCAGGTACGAGCAGTACTTC.

This clonotype was counted between two and nine times. The rearrangement links TRBV10-3 to TRBJ2-7, with 7 bases that match TRBD1. Germline assignment: CDR1 ENHRY and CDR2 SYGVKD. This CDR3 contains 14 residues. Germline trimming cut 10 bases from V and 0 bases from J; bases unmatched to any gene: 9. CDR3 residues: CASADRRNSYEQYF. CDR3 DNA sequence: TGTGCCAGCGCGGACAGGCGGAACTCCTACGAGCAGTACTTC.

This rearrangement joins TRBV5-1 to TRBJ1-5; possible D gene TRBD1, 5 bases. Germline V gene data show CDR1 as SGHRS and CDR2 as YFSETQ. V lost 6 bases and J 11 bases, leaving 18 bases between the germline ends. There are 13 residues in the CDR3. The chain's CDR3 is CASTRTGEETQHF. The CDR3, as DNA: TGCGCCAGCACACGGACGGGGGAAGAGACCCAGCATTTT.

This clonotype was seen at least ten times. The J gene is TRBJ2-2, the V gene TRBV5-8, with D possibly matching TRBD2 (5 bases). Germline lookup yields CDR1 SGHTS and CDR2 YDEGEE. Deletions cut 3 bases from V and 7 bases from J, with 10 bases between. The CDR3 is made up of 13 amino acids. The chain's CDR3 is CASSSEGVGELFF. For the CDR3, the DNA is TGTGCCAGCAGCTCCGAGGGTGTCGGGGAGCTGTTTTTT.

This clonotype was detected ten times or more. The J gene is TRBJ2-2, the V gene TRBV7-6; D is undetermined. Germline assignment: CDR1 SGHVS and CDR2 FNYEAQ. The germline V and J ends were trimmed by 5 bases and 10 bases, with 11 bases remaining between them. CDR3 length equals 12 residues. The CDR3 nucleotides read TGTGCCAGCAGCGAAAAGCCGGAGGAGCTGTTTTTT. This translates into CASSEKPEELFF.

The chain carries TRBV12-3 or TRBV12-4 and TRBJ2-7; a possible D gene is TRBD2 (7 bases). This CDR3 has 14 residues. Trimming removed 6 bases from V and 0 bases from J, with 12 bases in between. CDR3 loop: CASRVGGASYEQYF. The DNA of the CDR3 is TGTGCCAGCAGGGTAGGGGGGGCCTCCTACGAGCAGTACTTC.

The CDR3 nucleotides are TGTGCCATCAGTAGGGGCGACTCTTTCACAGATACGCAGTATTTT. Its translation: CAISRGDSFTDTQYF. The chain recombines TRBV10-3 with TRBJ2-3; TRBD1 is a possible D gene (5 bases). This CDR3 has 15 residues. V dropped 5 bases and J dropped 2 bases, with 14 bases sitting between them. CDR1 and CDR2 from the germline V gene are ENHRY and SYGVKD.

This clonotype has a handful of counts. The V and J genes are TRBV12-3 or TRBV12-4 and TRBJ1-1; TRBD1 agrees at 7 bases. V was pared by 4 bases and J by 5 bases, with 7 bases of the junction left unmatched. The CDR3 runs to 14 residues. The CDR3 nucleotides read TGTGCCAGCAGTTCCGCCCCAGGGGGAACTGAAGCTTTCTTT. Its translation: CASSSAPGGTEAFF.